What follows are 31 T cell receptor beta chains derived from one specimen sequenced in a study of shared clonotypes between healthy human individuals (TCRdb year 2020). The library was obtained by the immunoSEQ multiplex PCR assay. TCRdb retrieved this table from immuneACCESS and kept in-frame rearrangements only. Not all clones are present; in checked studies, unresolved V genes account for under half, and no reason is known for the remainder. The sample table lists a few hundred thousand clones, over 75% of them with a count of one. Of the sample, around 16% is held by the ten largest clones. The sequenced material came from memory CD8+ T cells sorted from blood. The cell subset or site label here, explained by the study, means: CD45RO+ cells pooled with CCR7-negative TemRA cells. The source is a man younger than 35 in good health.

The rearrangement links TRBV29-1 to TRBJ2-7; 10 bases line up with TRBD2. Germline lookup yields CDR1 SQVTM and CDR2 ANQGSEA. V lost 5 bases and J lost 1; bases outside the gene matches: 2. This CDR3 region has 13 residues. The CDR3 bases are TGCAGCGTTCTAGCGGGAGCATCCTACGAGCAGTACTTC. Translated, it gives CSVLAGASYEQYF.

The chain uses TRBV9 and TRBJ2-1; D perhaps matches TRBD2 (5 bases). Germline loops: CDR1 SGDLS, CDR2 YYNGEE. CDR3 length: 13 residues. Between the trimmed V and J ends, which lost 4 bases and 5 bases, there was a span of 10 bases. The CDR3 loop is CASSLDGDNEQFF. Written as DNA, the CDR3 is TGTGCCAGCAGCTTGGACGGGGACAATGAGCAGTTCTTC.

CDR3 residues: CASSAGTTVAKNIQYF. CDR3 DNA sequence: TGTGCCAGCAGTGCCGGGACCACAGTAGCCAAAAACATTCAGTACTTC. This chain uses TRBV6-4 with TRBJ2-4; possibly TRBD1 or TRBD2 for D (5 bases each). V lost 4 bases and J 0 bases, leaving 13 bases between the germline ends. This CDR3 is 16 amino acids long. Germline V gene sequence: CDR1 MRHNA, CDR2 SNTAGT.

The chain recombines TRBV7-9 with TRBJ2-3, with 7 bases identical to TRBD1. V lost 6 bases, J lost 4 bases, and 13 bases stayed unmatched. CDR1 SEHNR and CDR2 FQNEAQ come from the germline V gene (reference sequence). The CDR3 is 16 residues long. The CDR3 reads CASRIGTVGSPDTQYF. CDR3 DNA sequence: TGTGCCAGCAGGATAGGGACAGTGGGCTCCCCAGATACGCAGTATTTT.

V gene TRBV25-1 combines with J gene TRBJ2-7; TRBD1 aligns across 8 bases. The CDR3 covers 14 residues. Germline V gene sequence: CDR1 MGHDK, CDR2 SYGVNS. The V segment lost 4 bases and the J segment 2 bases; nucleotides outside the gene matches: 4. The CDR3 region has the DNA TGTGCCAGCAGTGGGGGACAGGCGCCCTACGAGCAGTACTTC. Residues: CASSGGQAPYEQYF.

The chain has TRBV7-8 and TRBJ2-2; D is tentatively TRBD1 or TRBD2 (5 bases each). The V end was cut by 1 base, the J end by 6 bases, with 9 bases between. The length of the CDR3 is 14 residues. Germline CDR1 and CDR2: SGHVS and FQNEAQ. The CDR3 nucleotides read TGTGCCAGCAGCTTAGGTAGAGGGGCCGGGGAGCTGTTTTTT. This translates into CASSLGRGAGELFF.

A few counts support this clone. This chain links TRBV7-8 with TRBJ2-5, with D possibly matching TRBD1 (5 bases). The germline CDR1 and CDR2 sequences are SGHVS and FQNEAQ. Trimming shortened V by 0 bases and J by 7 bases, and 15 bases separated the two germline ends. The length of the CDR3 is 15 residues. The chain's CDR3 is CASSLAQGPSVTQYF. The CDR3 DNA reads TGTGCCAGCAGCTTAGCGCAGGGTCCCAGTGTGACCCAGTACTTC. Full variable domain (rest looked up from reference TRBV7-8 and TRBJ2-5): GAGVSQSPRYKVAKRGQDVALRCDPISGHVSLFWYQQALGQGPEFLTYFQNEAQLDKSGLPSDRFFAERPEGSVSTLKIQRTQQEDSAVYLCASSLAQGPSVTQYFGPGTRLLVL.

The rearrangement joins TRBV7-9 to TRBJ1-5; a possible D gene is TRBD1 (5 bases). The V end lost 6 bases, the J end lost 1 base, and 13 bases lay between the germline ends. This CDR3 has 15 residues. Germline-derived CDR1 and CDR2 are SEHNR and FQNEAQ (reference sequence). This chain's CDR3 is CASSSNGDSNQPQHF. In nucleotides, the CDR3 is TGTGCCAGCAGTTCGAACGGGGACAGCAATCAGCCCCAGCATTTT.

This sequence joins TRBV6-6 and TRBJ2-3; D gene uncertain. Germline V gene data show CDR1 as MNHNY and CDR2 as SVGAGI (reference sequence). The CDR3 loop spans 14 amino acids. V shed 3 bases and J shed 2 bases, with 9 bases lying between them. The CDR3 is CASSYGQTTDTQYF. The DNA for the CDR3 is TGTGCCAGCAGTTATGGGCAGACCACAGATACGCAGTATTTT.

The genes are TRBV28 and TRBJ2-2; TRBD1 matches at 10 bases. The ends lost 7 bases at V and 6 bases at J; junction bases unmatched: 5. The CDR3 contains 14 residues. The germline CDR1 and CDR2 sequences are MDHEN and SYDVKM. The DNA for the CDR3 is TGTGCCAGCATTGGACAGGGGGTCGCCGGGGAGCTGTTTTTT. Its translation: CASIGQGVAGELFF.

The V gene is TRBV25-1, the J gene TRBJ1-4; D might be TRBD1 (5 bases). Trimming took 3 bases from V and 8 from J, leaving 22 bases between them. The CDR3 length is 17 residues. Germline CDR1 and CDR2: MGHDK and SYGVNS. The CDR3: CASSDKPRDFSREKLFF. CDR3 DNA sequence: TGTGCCAGCAGTGATAAACCCCGGGACTTTAGCCGGGAAAAACTGTTTTTT.

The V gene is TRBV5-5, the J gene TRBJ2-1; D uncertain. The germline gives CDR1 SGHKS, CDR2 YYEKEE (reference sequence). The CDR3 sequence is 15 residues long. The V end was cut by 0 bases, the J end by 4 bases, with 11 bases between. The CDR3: CASSLAPRVYNEQFF. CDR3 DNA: TGTGCCAGCAGCTTGGCCCCACGGGTATACAATGAGCAGTTCTTC.

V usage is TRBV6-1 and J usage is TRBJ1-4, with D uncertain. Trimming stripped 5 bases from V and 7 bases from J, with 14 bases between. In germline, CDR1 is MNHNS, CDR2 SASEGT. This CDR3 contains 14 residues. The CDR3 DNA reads TGTGCCAGCAGTCACACAGAGGGTAGTGAAAAACTGTTTTTT. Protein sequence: CASSHTEGSEKLFF.

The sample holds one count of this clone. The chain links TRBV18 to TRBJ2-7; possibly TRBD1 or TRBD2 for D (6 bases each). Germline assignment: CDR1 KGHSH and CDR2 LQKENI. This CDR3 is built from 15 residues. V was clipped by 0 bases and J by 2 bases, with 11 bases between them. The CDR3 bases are TGTGCCAGCTCACCACCGCCGGGGGCCCCCTACGAGCAGTACTTC. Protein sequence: CASSPPPGAPYEQYF. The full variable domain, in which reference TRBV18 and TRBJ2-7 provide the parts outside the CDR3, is NAGVMQNPRHLVRRRGQEARLRCSPMKGHSHVYWYRQLPEEGLKFMVYLQKENIIDESGMPKERFSAEFPKEGPSILRIQQVVRGDSAAYFCASSPPPGAPYEQYFGPGTRLTVT.

CDR3 loop: CATSAAEREEEQYF. The CDR3 DNA is TGTGCCACGTCAGCTGCGGAGCGGGAGGAGGAGCAGTACTTC. The gene calls are TRBV6-5 and TRBJ2-7, with 9 bases that match TRBD2. The V segment lost 10 bases and the J segment 7 bases; nucleotides outside the gene matches: 14. CDR1 and CDR2 from the germline V gene are MNHEY and SVGAGI. The CDR3 covers 14 residues.

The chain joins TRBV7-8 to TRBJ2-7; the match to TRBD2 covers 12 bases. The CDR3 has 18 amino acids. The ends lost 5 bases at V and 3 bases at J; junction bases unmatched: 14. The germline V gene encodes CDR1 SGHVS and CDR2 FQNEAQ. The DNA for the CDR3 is TGTGCCAGCAGCCCTGGACTAGCGGGGTTCCTAGGTAACTACGAGCAGTACTTC. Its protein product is CASSPGLAGFLGNYEQYF.

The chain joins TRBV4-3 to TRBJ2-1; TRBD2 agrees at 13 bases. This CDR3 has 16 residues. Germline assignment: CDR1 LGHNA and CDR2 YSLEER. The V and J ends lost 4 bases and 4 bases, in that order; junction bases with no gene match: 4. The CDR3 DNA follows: TGCGCCAGCAGCCTTTGGACTAGCGGGAGATACAATGAGCAGTTCTTC. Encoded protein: CASSLWTSGRYNEQFF.

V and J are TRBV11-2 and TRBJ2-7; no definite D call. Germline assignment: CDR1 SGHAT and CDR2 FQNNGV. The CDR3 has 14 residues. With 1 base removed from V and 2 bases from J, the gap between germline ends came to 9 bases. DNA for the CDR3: TGTGCCAGCAGCTTAGTCGGTGCCCCCTACGAGCAGTACTTC. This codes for CASSLVGAPYEQYF.

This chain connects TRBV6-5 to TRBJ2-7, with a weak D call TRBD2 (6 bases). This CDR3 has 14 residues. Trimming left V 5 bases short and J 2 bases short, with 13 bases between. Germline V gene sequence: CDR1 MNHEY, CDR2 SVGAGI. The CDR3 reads CASSPLANPYEQYF. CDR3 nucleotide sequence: TGTGCCAGCAGTCCTCTAGCGAACCCCTACGAGCAGTACTTC.

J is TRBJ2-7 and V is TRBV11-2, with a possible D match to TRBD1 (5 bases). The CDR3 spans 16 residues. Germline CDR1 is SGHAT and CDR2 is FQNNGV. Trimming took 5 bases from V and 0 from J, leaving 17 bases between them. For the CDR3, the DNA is TGTGCCAGCAGCCGGATGCAGGGCCCCTCCTCCTACGAGCAGTACTTC. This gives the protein CASSRMQGPSSYEQYF.

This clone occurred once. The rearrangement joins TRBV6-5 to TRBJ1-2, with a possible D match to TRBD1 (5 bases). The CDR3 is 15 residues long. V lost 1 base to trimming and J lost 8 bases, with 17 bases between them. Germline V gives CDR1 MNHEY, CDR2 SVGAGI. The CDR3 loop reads CASSYWGEGPLGYTF. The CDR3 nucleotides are TGTGCCAGCAGTTACTGGGGGGAAGGGCCCTTAGGCTACACCTTC.

For the CDR3, the DNA is TGCGCCAGCAGCCAGGGCCGGACGTTTCCCCCCTACAATGAGCAGTTCTTC. This sequence encodes CASSQGRTFPPYNEQFF. The J gene is TRBJ2-1, the V gene TRBV4-1; D gene uncertain. Trimming removed 3 bases at V and 2 bases at J, with 17 bases between. Germline loops: CDR1 MGHRA, CDR2 YSYEKL. The CDR3 covers 17 residues.

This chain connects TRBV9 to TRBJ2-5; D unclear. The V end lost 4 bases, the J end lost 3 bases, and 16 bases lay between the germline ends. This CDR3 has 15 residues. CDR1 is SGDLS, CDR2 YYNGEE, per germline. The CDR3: CASSPKSLWKETQYF. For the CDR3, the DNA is TGTGCCAGCAGCCCCAAGAGCCTATGGAAAGAGACCCAGTACTTC.

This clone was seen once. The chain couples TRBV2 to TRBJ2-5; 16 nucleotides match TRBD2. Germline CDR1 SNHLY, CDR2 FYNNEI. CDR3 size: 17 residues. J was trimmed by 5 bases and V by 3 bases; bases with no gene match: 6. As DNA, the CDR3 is TGTGCCAGCAGTGAGGGGACTAGCGGGAGGGTTTTGGAGACCCAGTACTTC. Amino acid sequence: CASSEGTSGRVLETQYF. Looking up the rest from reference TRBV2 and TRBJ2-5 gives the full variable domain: EPEVTQTPSHQVTQMGQEVILRCVPISNHLYFYWYRQILGQKVEFLVSFYNNEISEKSEIFDDQFSVERPDGSNFTLKIRSTKLEDSAMYFCASSEGTSGRVLETQYFGPGTRLLVL.

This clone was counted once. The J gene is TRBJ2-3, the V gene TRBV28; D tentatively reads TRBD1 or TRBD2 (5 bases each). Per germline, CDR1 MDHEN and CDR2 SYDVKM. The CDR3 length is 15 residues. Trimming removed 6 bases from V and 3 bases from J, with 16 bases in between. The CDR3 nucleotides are TGTGCCAGCAGCCCCGGGGCAGGGTTAACAGATACGCAGTATTTT. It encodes CASSPGAGLTDTQYF.

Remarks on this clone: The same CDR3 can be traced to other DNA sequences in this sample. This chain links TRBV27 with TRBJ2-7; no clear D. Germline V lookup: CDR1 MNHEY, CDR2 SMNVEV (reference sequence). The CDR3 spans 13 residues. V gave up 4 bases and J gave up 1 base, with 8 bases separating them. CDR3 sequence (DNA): TGTGCCAGCAGTTCTGGGGTTTCCTACGAGCAGTACTTC. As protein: CASSSGVSYEQYF.

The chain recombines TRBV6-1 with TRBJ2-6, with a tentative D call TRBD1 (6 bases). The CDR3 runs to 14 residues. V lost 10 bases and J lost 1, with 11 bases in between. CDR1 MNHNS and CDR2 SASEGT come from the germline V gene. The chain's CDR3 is CANGQPSGANVLTF. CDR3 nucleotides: TGTGCCAACGGACAGCCTTCTGGGGCCAACGTCCTGACTTTC.

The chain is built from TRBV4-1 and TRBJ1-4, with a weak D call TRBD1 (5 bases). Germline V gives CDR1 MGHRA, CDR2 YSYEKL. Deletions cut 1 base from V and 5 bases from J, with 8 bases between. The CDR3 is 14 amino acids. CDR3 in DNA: TGCGCCAGCAGCCAAGCAGGGTTCAATGAAAAACTGTTTTTT. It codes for CASSQAGFNEKLFF.

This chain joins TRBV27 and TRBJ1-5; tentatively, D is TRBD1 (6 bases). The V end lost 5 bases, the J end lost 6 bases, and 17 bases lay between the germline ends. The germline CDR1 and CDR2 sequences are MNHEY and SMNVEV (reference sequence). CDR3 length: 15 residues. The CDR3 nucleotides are TGTGCCAGCAGTCCCCTCGACAGGCTGGGTCAGCCCCAGCATTTT. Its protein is CASSPLDRLGQPQHF.

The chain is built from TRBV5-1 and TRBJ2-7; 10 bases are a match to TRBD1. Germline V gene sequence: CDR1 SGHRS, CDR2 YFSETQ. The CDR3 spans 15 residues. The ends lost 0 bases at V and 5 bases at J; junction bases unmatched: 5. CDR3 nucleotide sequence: TGCGCCAGCAGCTTGGTGACAGGGGGCGCGCACGAGCAGTACTTC. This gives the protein CASSLVTGGAHEQYF. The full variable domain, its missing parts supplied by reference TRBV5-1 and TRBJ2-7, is KAGVTQTPRYLIKTRGQQVTLSCSPISGHRSVSWYQQTPGQGLQFLFEYFSETQRNKGNFPGRFSGRQFSNSRSEMNVSTLELGDSALYLCASSLVTGGAHEQYFGPGTRLTVT.

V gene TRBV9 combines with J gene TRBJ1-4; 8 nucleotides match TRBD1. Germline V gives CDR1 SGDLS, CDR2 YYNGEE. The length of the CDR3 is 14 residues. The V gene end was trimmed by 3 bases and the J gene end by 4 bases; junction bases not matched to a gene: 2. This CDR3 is CASSGTGSNEKLFF. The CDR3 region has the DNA TGTGCCAGCAGCGGGACAGGGAGTAATGAAAAACTGTTTTTT. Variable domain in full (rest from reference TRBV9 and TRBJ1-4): DSGVTQTPKHLITATGQRVTLRCSPRSGDLSVYWYQQSLDQGLQFLIQYYNGEERAKGNILERFSAQQFPDLHSELNLSSLELGDSALYFCASSGTGSNEKLFFGSGTQLSVL.